Included here is one T cell receptor beta chain sequence, with context. Its antigen is not yet known. It has no much larger one-base neighbor in the sample; base qualities were not kept. V lost 6 bases and J lost 2 bases, and the count of bases not matched to a germline gene is 4. Reading from cysteine to phenylalanine, the CDR3 counts 15 amino acids. Of all the DNA, just the CDR3 is kept, 45 bases in frame from base 1. Per the germline V gene, SQVTM is the CDR1 and ANQGSEA is the CDR2. This specimen belongs to a study of T cell changes during pregnancy in multiple sclerosis (dated by TCRdb to between 2018 and 2021). In terms of the full investigation: Changes in the T cell repertoire over the course of pregnancy were examined in this study in women with multiple sclerosis.

Library creation used the immunoSEQ multiplex PCR assay. Here the immuneACCESS table is served through TCRdb, limited to in-frame sequences with V and J called. Missing clones are a known gap in these copies; in checked studies unresolved V genes cover under half, and the rest lacks a known reason. The sample table records some 55,000 clones; 80% to 95% of these occur just once. The ten top clones hold roughly 1.2% of the sample. The receptor was isolated from a female donor in good health, enrolled as a control in a pregnancy study. This specimen consisted of peripheral blood, obtained after pregnancy. Recombination joined TRBV29-1 with TRBJ2-2; 12 bases in the middle match TRBD2. At the DNA level, the sequence is TGCAGCGTCCGGACTAGCGGGGCTAACACCGGGGAGCTGTTTTTT. Its translation is CSVRTSGANTGELFF.